This entry is about one TCR beta chain. This sample stems from a study of CD8 T cells in Susac syndrome. CDR3 length: 13 amino acids. V lost 3 bases and J 1 base, leaving 6 bases between the germline ends. Random hexamers primed reverse transcription of 0.5 to 1 ug RNA. TCRdb re-called the immunoSEQ multiplex PCR reads with MiXCR, one entry per CDR3 protein. This sample has approximately 230,000 distinct CDR3 sequences, with 90% to 95% found just once. The multiple sclerosis control group comprised treatment-naive patients with stable or active relapsing-remitting disease. The source is a human donor with multiple sclerosis. V gene TRBV12-3 or TRBV12-4 combines with J gene TRBJ1-1; no clear D gene. Material: CD4+ T cells from PBMCs. CDR3 protein: CASSFWKNTEAFF. The CDR3 nucleotides are TGTGCCAGCAGTTTTTGGAAGAACACTGAAGCTTTCTTT.